Listed below are T cell receptor beta chains from one sample, sequenced in a study of OX40 agonist ivuxolimab in advanced cancers. Sequenced by immunoSEQ multiplex PCR; TCRdb stores in-frame clones only, minus some. In the table there are about 67,000 clones, about 87% of which are singletons. The sequences come from CD4+ or CD8+ T cells sorted from blood, collected in a trial of the OX40 agonist ivuxolimab. Every receptor here comes from an adult with an advanced solid tumor such as melanoma, head and neck, liver or kidney cancer. CDR3s include the opening cysteine and the closing phenylalanine or tryptophan. D genes are given only for firm matches. Not every row has a clone size; where given, it reads once, few, many or a size class.

abundance,d_gene,v_gene,j_gene,CDR3aa,CDR3nt
-,-,TRBV5-4,TRBJ1-1,CASTRIYDEAFF,TGTGCCAGCACCCGGATTTATGATGAAGCTTTCTTT
-,TRBD2,TRBV30,TRBJ2-1,CAWSGLAGGPNEQFF,TGTGCCTGGAGTGGTCTAGCGGGAGGGCCAAATGAGCAGTTCTTC
-,-,TRBV28,TRBJ1-1,CASSGGDRLTEAFF,TGTGCCAGCAGTGGAGGAGACAGGCTGACTGAAGCTTTCTTT
-,TRBD2,TRBV28,TRBJ2-3,CASSLWGGGGTDTQYF,TGTGCCAGCAGTTTATGGGGGGGAGGGGGCACAGATACGCAGTATTTT
few,-,TRBV27,TRBJ1-6,CASSTLYLTNSPLHF,TGTGCCAGCAGTACCTTATACCTCACCAATTCACCCCTCCACTTT
-,-,TRBV4-1,TRBJ2-5,CASSQGDTETQYF,TGCGCCAGCAGCCAGGGGGACACGGAGACCCAGTACTTC
-,TRBD1,TRBV6-1,TRBJ2-7,CASSVDRGGLGEQYF,TGTGCCAGCAGTGTCGACAGGGGCGGTTTGGGCGAGCAGTACTTC
-,TRBD1,TRBV9,TRBJ1-2,CASTLSGTANYGYTF,TGTGCCAGCACCCTATCCGGGACAGCGAACTATGGCTACACCTTC
-,TRBD1,TRBV6-6,TRBJ1-3,CASSGTASGNTIYF,TGTGCCAGCAGCGGGACAGCCTCTGGAAACACCATATATTTT
-,-,TRBV28,TRBJ2-5,CASSLLPGPGETQYF,TGTGCCAGCAGTTTGCTCCCGGGCCCAGGAGAGACCCAGTACTTC
-,-,TRBV11-2,TRBJ2-7,CASSFIGAYEQYF,TGTGCCAGCAGCTTCATTGGTGCCTACGAGCAGTACTTC
-,-,TRBV14,TRBJ2-7,CASSQAVEGSLYF,TGTGCCAGCAGCCAAGCGGTGGAGGGGAGTCTGTACTTC
-,TRBD1,TRBV9,TRBJ2-1,CASSANGQGWNEQFF,TGTGCCAGCAGCGCTAACGGACAGGGGTGGAATGAGCAGTTCTTC
once,TRBD1,TRBV28,TRBJ1-5,CASSEQGRQPQHF,TGTGCCAGCAGTGAACAGGGGCGTCAGCCCCAGCATTTT
once,TRBD1,TRBV28,TRBJ1-6,CASSGRGTGRGSPLHF,TGTGCCAGCAGTGGACGGGGGACAGGGCGGGGTTCACCCCTCCACTTT
few,TRBD1,TRBV7-9,TRBJ1-5,CASSLEGQGQPQHF,TGTGCCAGCAGCTTAGAGGGACAGGGTCAGCCCCAGCATTTT
-,-,TRBV19,TRBJ1-5,CASSRGTAGNNQPQHF,TGTGCCAGTAGCCGAGGGACGGCCGGAAACAATCAGCCCCAGCATTTT
-,TRBD2,TRBV7-2,TRBJ2-3,CASSLGGSGGVSTDTQYF,TGTGCCAGCAGCTTAGGAGGAAGCGGGGGGGTTAGCACAGATACGCAGTATTTT
-,TRBD2,TRBV9,TRBJ2-1,CASSVGGGSANEQFF,TGTGCCAGCAGCGTTGGCGGCGGGAGTGCGAATGAGCAGTTCTTC
-,-,TRBV6-1,TRBJ2-5,CASPSGPQETQYF,TGTGCCAGCCCGTCAGGGCCCCAAGAGACCCAGTACTTC
-,-,TRBV7-2,TRBJ2-7,CASSLYTAPYEQYF,TGTGCCAGCAGCTTATATACGGCCCCCTACGAGCAGTACTTC
few,TRBD2,TRBV30,TRBJ2-5,CAWSPGSGAQETQYF,TGTGCCTGGAGCCCAGGGAGCGGGGCTCAAGAGACCCAGTACTTC
-,-,TRBV19,TRBJ1-1,CASRPSGRYEAFF,TGTGCCAGTAGACCATCGGGACGGTATGAAGCTTTCTTT
-,-,TRBV7-2,TRBJ2-7,CASSLGPQGYEQYF,TGTGCCAGCAGCTTAGGTCCGCAGGGTTACGAGCAGTACTTC
once,-,TRBV19,TRBJ2-1,CASSIDHSVAYNEQFF,TGTGCCAGTAGTATAGATCATAGCGTTGCCTACAATGAGCAGTTCTTC
-,TRBD2,TRBV29-1,TRBJ2-7,CSVRTSGRPHYEQYF,TGCAGCGTTAGGACTAGCGGGAGACCCCACTACGAGCAGTACTTC
-,-,TRBV6-5,TRBJ1-2,CASSQRPGANGYTF,TGTGCCAGCAGTCAACGTCCAGGGGCGAATGGCTACACCTTC
-,-,TRBV11-1,TRBJ2-3,CASSSPTVITDTQYF,TGTGCCAGCAGCTCCCCGACAGTCATAACAGATACGCAGTATTTT
-,-,TRBV7-2,TRBJ1-4,CASSLVGLPRGANEKLFF,TGTGCCAGCAGCTTAGTTGGGCTCCCACGAGGGGCTAATGAAAAACTGTTTTTT
-,-,TRBV7-6,TRBJ2-6,CASSGEEFGANVLTF,TGTGCCAGCAGCGGCGAGGAGTTTGGGGCCAACGTCCTGACTTTC
-,-,TRBV5-1,TRBJ2-5,CASSFRGTQETQYF,TGCGCCAGCAGCTTTAGAGGTACCCAAGAGACCCAGTACTTC
-,-,TRBV7-6,TRBJ2-2,CASNGGPGTGELFF,TGTGCCAGCAACGGGGGGCCGGGGACCGGGGAGCTGTTTTTT
-,-,TRBV28,TRBJ1-2,CASSPTGTYGYTF,TGTGCCAGCAGTCCCACGGGGACCTATGGCTACACCTTC
once,TRBD2,TRBV28,TRBJ2-7,CASSLGLAGEYEQYF,TGTGCCAGCAGTCTCGGACTAGCGGGAGAATACGAGCAGTACTTC
-,-,TRBV10-3,TRBJ2-7,CAIREGGTSYEQYF,TGTGCCATCAGGGAAGGGGGTACCTCCTACGAGCAGTACTTC
-,-,TRBV30,TRBJ2-2,CAWRSVGELFF,TGTGCCTGGAGATCCGTCGGGGAGCTGTTTTTT
-,TRBD1,TRBV28,TRBJ2-3,CASSRGLGTDTQYF,TGTGCCAGCTCTAGGGGGCTGGGCACAGATACGCAGTATTTT
-,-,TRBV6-5,TRBJ2-3,CASSYSLGTDTQYF,TGTGCCAGCAGTTACTCCCTTGGCACAGATACGCAGTATTTT
-,TRBD1,TRBV7-8,TRBJ1-1,CASSLDRRQGMNTEAFF,TGTGCCAGCAGCTTGGACCGTAGACAGGGGATGAACACTGAAGCTTTCTTT
-,-,TRBV6-1,TRBJ1-5,CASSDGNSNQPQHF,TGTGCCAGCAGTGATGGGAATAGCAATCAGCCCCAGCATTTT
-,-,TRBV5-6,TRBJ1-2,CASSWDDSYGYTF,TGTGCCAGCAGCTGGGATGACAGTTATGGCTACACCTTC
-,-,TRBV18,TRBJ2-2,CASSPSLTGELFF,TGTGCCAGCTCACCTTCGCTTACCGGGGAGCTGTTTTTT
few,TRBD1,TRBV19,TRBJ2-7,CASSPGQGAEQYF,TGTGCCAGTAGTCCAGGACAGGGGGCTGAGCAGTACTTC
-,-,TRBV6-6,TRBJ1-5,CASSYLLVQPQHF,TGTGCCAGCAGTTACCTTCTCGTTCAGCCCCAGCATTTT
-,-,TRBV10-3,TRBJ2-7,CAISESVATHDEQYF,TGTGCCATCAGTGAGTCTGTGGCAACACACGACGAGCAGTACTTC
-,-,TRBV6-5,TRBJ1-1,CASSYSRGGGTEAFF,TGTGCCAGCAGTTACTCGAGAGGGGGAGGCACTGAAGCTTTCTTT
-,-,TRBV6-6,TRBJ2-3,CASSYGGPSVADTQYF,TGTGCCAGCAGTTACGGGGGGCCTTCTGTGGCAGATACGCAGTATTTT
-,TRBD1,TRBV6-5,TRBJ2-5,CASRGDRGETQYF,TGTGCCAGCAGGGGGGACAGGGGAGAGACCCAGTACTTC
-,-,TRBV29-1,TRBJ2-7,CSVERGYEQYF,TGCAGCGTTGAACGAGGCTACGAGCAGTACTTC
-,-,TRBV12-5,TRBJ2-1,CASGLGDSYNEQFF,TGTGCTAGTGGTTTGGGGGACTCTTACAATGAGCAGTTCTTC
-,-,TRBV27,TRBJ2-5,CASSQRAGRQETQYF,TGTGCCAGCAGTCAGCGCGCAGGGCGCCAAGAGACCCAGTACTTC
-,-,TRBV4-1,TRBJ2-7,CASSQVPPGRGTYEQYF,TGCGCCAGCAGCCAAGTTCCACCGGGACGAGGGACCTACGAGCAGTACTTC
-,TRBD2,TRBV5-1,TRBJ2-1,CASSLQAGGSYNEQFF,TGCGCCAGCAGCTTACAGGCGGGGGGTTCCTACAATGAGCAGTTCTTC
-,TRBD2,TRBV2,TRBJ2-7,CASSEGWRGGYEQYF,TGTGCCAGCAGCGAAGGATGGCGGGGGGGATACGAGCAGTACTTC
-,-,TRBV18,TRBJ2-2,CASSPRTDTNTGELFF,TGTGCCAGCTCACCAAGGACGGACACGAACACCGGGGAGCTGTTTTTT
-,TRBD2,TRBV19,TRBJ2-5,CASSWSSGVRTQYF,TGTGCCAGTAGTTGGTCAAGCGGGGTACGGACCCAGTACTTC
once,-,TRBV9,TRBJ2-5,CASSAAGTSQETQYF,TGTGCCAGCAGCGCCGCGGGGACTTCTCAAGAGACCCAGTACTTC